Listed here is a single T cell receptor beta chain. Antigen: not known. Germline V gene sequence: CDR1 SGHTA, CDR2 FQGTGA. CDR3 length equals 14 residues. The V end was cut by 2 bases, the J end by 4 bases, with 6 bases between. The table came from immunoSEQ multiplex PCR; TCRdb's copy has only in-frame clones and leaves some out. Altogether about 45,000 clones are present, just over 65% being singletons, with the ten largest covering about 22%. From cryopreserved PBMCs came 1.5 to 2.5 micrograms of genomic DNA used for TCR beta libraries. This entry is derived from a study of cytotoxic CD8 clonotypes in ibrutinib-treated CLL. Study findings and constraints: Clonality increased at ibrutinib response and stayed stable in sustained remission. At progression, however, it fell back toward baseline.

The sample in question was PBMCs, obtained after 24 months of ibrutinib treatment. This rearrangement joins TRBV7-3 to TRBJ1-6; D call uncertain. This receptor was identified in a human donor with chronic lymphocytic leukemia. DNA of the CDR3: TGTGCCAGCAGCTTAGGCAGATATAATTCACCCCTCCACTTT. It translates to CASSLGRYNSPLHF.